This TCR beta chain was captured in a study of cytomegalovirus exposure and HLA in healthy donors. This CDR3 is built from 15 residues. The V segment lost 3 bases and the J segment 4 bases; nucleotides outside the gene matches: 9. CDR1 and CDR2 from the germline V gene are LNHDA and SQIVND (reference sequence). In regard to this clone: Its specificity is not known.

General study results and limits: The productive fraction for most TCR beta V segments was about 87% or about 30% in an earlier analysis. It was only CMV serostatus that was available as immune exposure information. Indistinguishable V segments such as TRBV6-2 and TRBV6-3 were excluded.

The PCR employed 60 Vbeta primers together with 13 Jbeta primers. Only in-frame clones appear in the TCRdb table, and some are missing; sequencing was by immunoSEQ multiplex PCR. The data contain roughly 200,000 clones, about three quarters of them singletons. This sequence originates from a woman aged 55-75 years in good health and CMV-seropositive. The V call is TRBV19, the J call TRBJ2-7, with 7 bases lining up with TRBD2. Sequences were obtained from PBMCs. CDR3 sequence (DNA): TGTGCCAGTAGTATTGAGGCGGGGGTAGGGTACGAGCAGTACTTC. Its protein is CASSIEAGVGYEQYF.